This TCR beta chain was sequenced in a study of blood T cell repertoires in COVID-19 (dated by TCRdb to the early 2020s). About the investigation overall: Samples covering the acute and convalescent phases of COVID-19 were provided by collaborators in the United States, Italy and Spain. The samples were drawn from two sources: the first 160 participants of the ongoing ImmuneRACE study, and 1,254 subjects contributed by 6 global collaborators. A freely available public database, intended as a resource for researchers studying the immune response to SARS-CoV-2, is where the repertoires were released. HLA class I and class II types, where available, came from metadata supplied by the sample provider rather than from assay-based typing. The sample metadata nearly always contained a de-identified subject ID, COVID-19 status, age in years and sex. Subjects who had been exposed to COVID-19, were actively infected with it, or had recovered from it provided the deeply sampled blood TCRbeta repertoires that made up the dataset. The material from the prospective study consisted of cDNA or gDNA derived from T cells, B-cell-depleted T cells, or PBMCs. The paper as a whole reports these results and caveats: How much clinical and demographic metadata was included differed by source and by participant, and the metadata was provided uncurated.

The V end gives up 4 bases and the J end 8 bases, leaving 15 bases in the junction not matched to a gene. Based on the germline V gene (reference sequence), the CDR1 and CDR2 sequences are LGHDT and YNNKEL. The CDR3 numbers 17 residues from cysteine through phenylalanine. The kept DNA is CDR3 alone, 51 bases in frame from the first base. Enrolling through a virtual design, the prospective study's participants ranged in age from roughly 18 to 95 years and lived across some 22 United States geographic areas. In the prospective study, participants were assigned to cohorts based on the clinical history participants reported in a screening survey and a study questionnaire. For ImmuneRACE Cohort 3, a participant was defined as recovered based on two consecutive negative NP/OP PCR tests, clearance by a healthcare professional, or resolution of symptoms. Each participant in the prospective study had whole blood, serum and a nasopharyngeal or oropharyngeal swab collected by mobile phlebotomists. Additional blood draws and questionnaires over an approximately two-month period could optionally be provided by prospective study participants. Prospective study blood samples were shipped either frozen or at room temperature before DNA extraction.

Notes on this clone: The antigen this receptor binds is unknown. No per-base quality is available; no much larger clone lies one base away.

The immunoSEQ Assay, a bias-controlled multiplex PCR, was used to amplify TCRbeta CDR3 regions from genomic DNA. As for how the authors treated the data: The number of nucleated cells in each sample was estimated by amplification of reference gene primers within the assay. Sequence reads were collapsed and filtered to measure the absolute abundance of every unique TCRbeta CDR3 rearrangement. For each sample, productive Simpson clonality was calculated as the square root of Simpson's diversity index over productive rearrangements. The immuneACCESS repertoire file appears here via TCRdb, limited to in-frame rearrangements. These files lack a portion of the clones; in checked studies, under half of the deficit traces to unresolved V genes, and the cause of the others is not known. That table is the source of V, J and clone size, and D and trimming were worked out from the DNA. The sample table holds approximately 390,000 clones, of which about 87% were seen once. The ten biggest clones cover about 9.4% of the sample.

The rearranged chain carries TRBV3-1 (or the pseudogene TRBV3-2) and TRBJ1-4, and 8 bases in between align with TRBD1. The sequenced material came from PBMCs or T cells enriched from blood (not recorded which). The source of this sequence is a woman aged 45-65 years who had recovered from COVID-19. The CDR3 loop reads CASSRLGDRWGEEKLFF. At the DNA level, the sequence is TGTGCCAGCAGCCGCCTCGGGGACAGGTGGGGAGAGGAAAAACTGTTTTTT.